This T cell receptor beta chain was recorded in a study of cytomegalovirus exposure and HLA in healthy donors. Study-level results: Cytomegalovirus status was reportedly diagnosed by the classifier with high specificity and sensitivity.

Vbeta (60) and Jbeta (13) primers were used in the PCR. Some clones are missing from TCRdb's copy, which holds only in-frame ones; the method was immunoSEQ multiplex PCR. There are some 100,000 clones in the sample; roughly 88% occur only once, and about 1.2% lies in the top ten. This clone was seen more than once but under ten times. The antigen is not known. The V end lost 0 bases, the J end lost 0 bases, and 12 bases lay between the germline ends. Germline V gene lookup returns CDR1 LGHNA and CDR2 YSLEER. The CDR3 contains 16 residues. Sequenced: PBMCs. This clonotype was sampled from a woman younger than 35 in good health and CMV-seronegative. This chain connects TRBV4-3 to TRBJ2-7; D is perhaps TRBD2 (5 bases). The CDR3 spells CASSQDRTGSSYEQYF. The CDR3, as DNA: TGCGCCAGCAGCCAAGATAGGACGGGGAGCTCCTACGAGCAGTACTTC.